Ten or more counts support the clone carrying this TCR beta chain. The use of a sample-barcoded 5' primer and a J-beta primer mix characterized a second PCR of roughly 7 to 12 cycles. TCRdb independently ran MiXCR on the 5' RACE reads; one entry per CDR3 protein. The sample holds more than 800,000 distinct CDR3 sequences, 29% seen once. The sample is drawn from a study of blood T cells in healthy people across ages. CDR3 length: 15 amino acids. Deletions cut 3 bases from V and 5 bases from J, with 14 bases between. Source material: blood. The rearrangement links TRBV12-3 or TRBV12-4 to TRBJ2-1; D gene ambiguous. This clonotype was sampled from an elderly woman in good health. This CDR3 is CASSLRSLPNNEQFF. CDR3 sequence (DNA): TGTGCCAGCAGTTTGCGGTCCCTGCCTAACAATGAGCAGTTCTTC.